Listed below are T cell receptor beta chains from one sample, sequenced in a study of shared clonotypes between healthy human individuals. The repertoire was sequenced with immunoSEQ multiplex PCR; TCRdb's copy has only in-frame clones and lacks some. The sample lists fewer than 1.8 million clones, less than 99% occurring once. The sample comprised naive CD4+ T cells sorted from blood. All receptors come from a man aged 30 to 39 in good health. Each CDR3 is given with its conserved first and last residue. D genes are given only for firm matches. Rows may omit the clone size; those that give it use once, few, many or a size class.

clone_size | j_call | d_call | v_call | cdr3_aa | cdr3_nt
. | TRBJ1-2 | TRBD1 | TRBV28 | CASRTGTGANGYTF | TGTGCCAGCCGAACCGGGACAGGGGCTAATGGCTACACCTTC
. | TRBJ2-3 | TRBD2 | TRBV27 | CASSLWSGTSGISDTQYF | TGTGCCAGCAGTTTATGGTCCGGGACTAGCGGAATTTCAGATACGCAGTATTTT
. | TRBJ1-2 | . | TRBV7-9 | CAIPGLGEYGYTF | TGTGCCATCCCAGGTCTCGGGGAGTATGGCTACACCTTC
. | TRBJ2-7 | . | TRBV4-2 | CASSPPAVGVSHEQYF | TGTGCCAGCAGCCCTCCCGCGGTTGGTGTAAGTCACGAGCAGTACTTC
. | TRBJ2-2 | TRBD1 | TRBV11-3 | CASSPRTGENTGELFF | TGTGCCAGCAGCCCCCGGACAGGGGAGAACACCGGGGAGCTGTTTTTT
. | TRBJ1-5 | TRBD1 | TRBV28 | CASTGGNQPQHF | TGTGCCAGTACAGGGGGCAATCAGCCCCAGCATTTT
once | TRBJ2-7 | TRBD1 | TRBV6-5 | CASSLGQGYYEQYF | TGTGCCAGCAGTCTGGGACAGGGGTACTACGAGCAGTACTTC
. | TRBJ2-3 | . | TRBV4-1 | CASSPPGGPKDTQYF | TGCGCCAGCAGCCCCCCCGGGGGGCCCAAAGATACGCAGTATTTT
. | TRBJ1-5 | . | TRBV28 | CASSPKTTGGSQPQHF | TGTGCCAGCAGTCCTAAGACGACAGGAGGCAGTCAGCCCCAGCATTTT
once | TRBJ1-1 | . | TRBV7-8 | CASSPREGWTEAFF | TGTGCCAGCAGCCCAAGAGAGGGATGGACTGAAGCTTTCTTT
. | TRBJ2-1 | TRBD1 | TRBV2 | CASSGTGTDEQFF | TGTGCCAGCAGTGGGACAGGGACGGATGAGCAGTTCTTC
. | TRBJ1-5 | . | TRBV6-5 | CASSRNGDSNQPQHF | TGTGCCAGCAGTAGAAATGGGGACAGCAATCAGCCCCAGCATTTT
. | TRBJ2-3 | . | TRBV11-2 | CASSSQLGDTQYF | TGTGCCAGCAGCTCCCAACTTGGAGATACGCAGTATTTT
. | TRBJ2-1 | TRBD2 | TRBV7-3 | CASSSLSGRAYNEQFF | TGTGCCAGCAGCTCCCTAAGCGGGAGGGCCTACAATGAGCAGTTCTTC
. | TRBJ2-4 | . | TRBV14 | CASSQVGGTIQYF | TGTGCCAGCAGCCAAGTTGGAGGTACCATTCAGTACTTC
. | TRBJ2-3 | TRBD2 | TRBV5-8 | CASSLRGGRTDTQYF | TGTGCCAGCAGCTTGCGGGGCGGGAGGACAGATACGCAGTATTTT
. | TRBJ2-2 | . | TRBV11-2 | CASSTLDSSAELFF | TGTGCCAGCAGCACCTTGGACAGCTCCGCGGAGCTGTTTTTT
. | TRBJ2-3 | . | TRBV15 | CATSRDRKGLTDTQYF | TGTGCCACCAGCAGAGATCGAAAGGGTCTGACAGATACGCAGTATTTT
. | TRBJ2-7 | . | TRBV21-1 | CASSPRSGNYEQYF | TGTGCCAGCAGCCCCCGGTCCGGGAACTACGAGCAGTACTTC
. | TRBJ1-5 | . | TRBV28 | CASSLSAGSQHF | TGTGCCAGCAGTTTATCGGCAGGTTCGCAGCATTTT
. | TRBJ2-1 | TRBD2 | TRBV4-2 | CASSQEPTVGTSGLTGYNEQFF | TGTGCCAGCAGCCAAGAACCCACTGTTGGGACTAGCGGATTAACCGGGTACAATGAGCAGTTCTTC
once | TRBJ2-7 | TRBD1 | TRBV20-1 | CSAMGQYEQYF | TGCAGTGCCATGGGACAGTACGAGCAGTACTTC
. | TRBJ2-2 | . | TRBV5-1 | CASSLATNTGELFF | TGCGCCAGCAGCTTGGCTACGAACACCGGGGAGCTGTTTTTT
. | TRBJ2-7 | . | TRBV7-3 | CASSLNGPPYEQYF | TGTGCCAGCAGCTTAAACGGGCCCCCCTACGAGCAGTACTTC
. | TRBJ2-3 | . | TRBV5-1 | CASSLGHGGSTSTDTQYF | TGCGCCAGCAGCTTGGGCCATGGGGGCTCCACTAGCACAGATACGCAGTATTTT
. | TRBJ2-2 | . | TRBV9 | CASSVARWNGELFF | TGTGCCAGCAGCGTAGCTCGTTGGAACGGGGAGCTGTTTTTT
. | TRBJ2-7 | . | TRBV18 | CASSPPSYRSYEQYF | TGTGCCAGCTCACCACCTTCTTATCGGTCCTACGAGCAGTACTTC
once | TRBJ2-1 | TRBD2 | TRBV7-9 | CASSLPSGPYNEQFF | TGTGCCAGCAGCTTACCTAGCGGGCCGTACAATGAGCAGTTCTTC
. | TRBJ1-2 | TRBD1 | TRBV28 | CASSLTGGYGYTF | TGTGCCAGCAGCCTGACAGGGGGCTATGGCTACACCTTC
once | TRBJ1-3 | TRBD1 | TRBV9 | CASSALGQSLSSGNTIYF | TGTGCCAGCAGCGCGCTGGGACAGAGTTTGTCCTCTGGAAACACCATATATTTT
. | TRBJ2-3 | . | TRBV7-2 | CASSLGVRDETDTQYF | TGTGCCAGCAGCTTAGGTGTCAGGGACGAGACAGATACGCAGTATTTT
once | TRBJ2-3 | . | TRBV27 | CASSRRRGAGTDTQYF | TGTGCCAGCAGTCGGCGCAGGGGGGCCGGCACAGATACGCAGTATTTT
. | TRBJ1-1 | . | TRBV7-2 | CASSRPGLGEDTEAFF | TGTGCCAGCAGCCGTCCGGGCCTTGGGGAAGACACTGAAGCTTTCTTT
. | TRBJ2-1 | TRBD2 | TRBV11-2 | CASSTPASGRGEQFF | TGTGCCAGCAGCACACCTGCTAGCGGAAGGGGTGAGCAGTTCTTC
. | TRBJ2-7 | TRBD1 | TRBV5-4 | CASSRGQRSYEQYF | TGTGCCAGCAGCAGGGGACAGCGCTCCTACGAGCAGTACTTC
. | TRBJ2-7 | . | TRBV2 | CASSEYGYEQYF | TGTGCCAGCAGTGAATACGGCTACGAGCAGTACTTC
. | TRBJ2-2 | . | TRBV7-9 | CASSPPGTSTGELFF | TGTGCCAGCAGCCCGCCCGGGACATCTACCGGGGAGCTGTTTTTT
. | TRBJ2-7 | . | TRBV6-5 | CASSYGSGNEQYF | TGTGCCAGCAGTTACGGGTCAGGGAACGAGCAGTACTTC
. | TRBJ2-7 | . | TRBV7-9 | CASSPRRSSYEQYF | TGTGCCAGCAGCCCACGCAGGAGCTCCTACGAGCAGTACTTC
. | TRBJ2-5 | TRBD2 | TRBV18 | CASSPGLAGDETQYF | TGTGCCAGCTCACCAGGACTAGCGGGAGACGAGACCCAGTACTTC
. | TRBJ2-3 | . | TRBV6-1 | CASSGQFNTDTQYF | TGTGCCAGCAGTGGACAGTTCAACACAGATACGCAGTATTTT
. | TRBJ2-1 | TRBD2 | TRBV5-1 | CASSSGLAGTNEQFF | TGCGCCAGCAGCTCGGGACTAGCGGGTACCAATGAGCAGTTCTTC
. | TRBJ2-5 | . | TRBV25-1 | CASSEFPKEETQYF | TGTGCCAGCAGTGAATTTCCGAAAGAAGAGACCCAGTACTTC
. | TRBJ2-1 | . | TRBV9 | CASSSRTSAYNEQFF | TGTGCCAGCAGTTCAAGGACCTCAGCCTACAATGAGCAGTTCTTC
. | TRBJ2-7 | . | TRBV16 | CASSQSPGKVIYEQYF | TGTGCCAGCAGCCAATCGCCGGGGAAAGTGATCTACGAGCAGTACTTC
. | TRBJ2-7 | TRBD2 | TRBV28 | CASSPHLASGSYEQYF | TGTGCCAGCAGTCCACACCTTGCTAGCGGCAGCTACGAGCAGTACTTC